This is a list of T cell receptor beta chains from one sample in a study of healthy donors' naive CD4 and CD8 T cells. TCRdb reprocessed the reads via MiXCR and lists one record per CDR3 protein. This table holds 150,000 to 200,000 distinct CDR3 sequences, 65% to 75% found once. The sequencing input was naive CD4+ and CD8+ T cells sorted from blood, pooled from several donors. These receptors came from a pool of human donors in good health; the sample pools cells from several healthy donors. CDR3s include the opening cysteine and the closing phenylalanine or tryptophan. A D gene is named only where the DNA matches it firmly. Clone size is not always given. Where it is, it says once, few, many or a class for expanded clones.

j_call clone_size d_call v_call cdr3_aa cdr3_nt
TRBJ2-7 NA NA TRBV28 CASNSRRDGAYEQYF TGTGCCAGCAACTCCCGAAGGGACGGAGCCTACGAGCAGTACTTC
TRBJ2-1 once NA TRBV6-5 CASRLGAAGTYNEQFF TGTGCCAGCAGACTAGGGGCCGCGGGAACCTACAATGAGCAGTTCTTC
TRBJ2-3 NA NA TRBV29-1 CSAISTDTQYF TGCAGCGCCATATCCACAGATACGCAGTATTTT
TRBJ1-5 NA NA TRBV5-6 CASSLGPHSNQPQHF TGTGCCAGCAGCTTGGGCCCCCATAGCAATCAGCCCCAGCATTTT
TRBJ2-7 many TRBD1 TRBV19 CASSIADRVSSYEQYF TGTGCCAGTAGTATAGCGGACAGGGTGAGCTCCTACGAGCAGTACTTC
TRBJ2-3 NA NA TRBV5-4 CASSLDSASTDTQYF TGTGCCAGCAGCTTGGACAGTGCTAGCACAGATACGCAGTATTTT
TRBJ2-5 NA NA TRBV29-1 CSVTGTQETQYF TGCAGCGTCACCGGGACCCAAGAGACCCAGTACTTC
TRBJ2-7 few TRBD2 TRBV19 CASSPRGTSGRGYEQYF TGTGCCAGTAGTCCAAGGGGGACTAGCGGCCGAGGGTACGAGCAGTACTTC
TRBJ2-7 NA NA TRBV6-5 CASSYSGEGSPNF TGTGCCAGCAGTTACTCGGGTGAGGGATCCCCTAACTTC
TRBJ2-1 NA TRBD2 TRBV29-1 CSVEVSLADNEQFF TGCAGCGTTGAAGTTTCCCTAGCGGACAATGAGCAGTTCTTC
TRBJ2-1 NA TRBD2 TRBV6-5 CASSPGLVGYNEQFF TGTGCCAGCAGTCCGGGACTAGTGGGGTACAATGAGCAGTTCTTC